This note documents a single TCR beta chain sequence. At least ten counts were recorded for this clonotype. No cognate antigen has been identified for it. No base quality information exists; no much larger clone differs at one position. Libraries from unsorted PBMCs were made from 2 million PBMCs kept in RNAlater at -80 degrees C until RNA extraction. The multiple sclerosis patients were enrolled in a US clinical protocol that evaluated disease progression with magnetic resonance imaging. Peripheral blood was subjected to Ficoll-Hypaque density gradient centrifugation to isolate PBMCs, which were then cryopreserved in liquid nitrogen. To synthesize cDNA, template-switch 5'RACE was performed with a primer carrying a 10-nucleotide random unique molecular identifier so that each TCR transcript was tagged. Each sequencing run produced over 180 million TCR-beta sequences covering 15-18 subjects. The RNeasy kit was used to extract total RNA. TCR-beta VDJ regions were amplified with primers for the TCR constant region and the 5'RACE anchor, using the KAPA Real-time Library Amplification kit. Sample indexes and Illumina adaptors were added in a first PCR, and a second PCR then increased library yield. After Ampure bead purification, the roughly 650 bp TCR product was size-selected on a 2% E-gel SizeSelection system. Library quality was checked on a Bioanalyzer, concentration was measured with Qubit, and libraries were quantified with the Kapa Library Quantification kit before pooling. An Illumina HiSeq 2500 was used to sequence the libraries paired-end at 2 x 150 bp. To increase sequence diversity, roughly 23-30% phiX was spiked into each library pool. Regarding the original processing steps: The UMI-based MiGEC pipeline processed quality-filtered reads and removed over 80% of raw TCR sequences during error correction. IMGT germline references were used for aligning VDJ genes, and each clonotype was defined as a unique CDR3 amino acid sequence together with its V-J genes. VDJtools evaluated clonal expansion, Shannon diversity and CDR3 relatedness (CalcPairwiseDistances, ClusterSamples); CLCbio workbench built phylogenetic trees. Expanded clones were defined as having at least 8 unique UMIs, based on coefficient-of-variation modelling across technical triplicates. TCRdb reanalyzed the raw reads on its own, using fastp at Q25 for trimming and MiXCR for clone calling, and kept in-frame beta chains. Merged by CDR3 protein, the rows form single entries marked with the most common genes and DNA. The V and J calls and clone size are TCRdb's, not the authors'. Here the sample has approximately 60,000 distinct CDR3 sequences; under 4.5% occur a single time. Of the sample, approximately 3.3% falls within the top ten clones.

This sample is part of a study of neurological immune-mediated disorders (dated by TCRdb to between 2018 and 2020). Background on the whole study: Among the 34 multiple sclerosis patients, relapsing-remitting MS accounted for some 30 and secondary progressive MS accounted for 3. Peripheral blood TCR-beta repertoires from HTLV-I-associated myelopathy (HAM/TSP) patients, multiple sclerosis patients and healthy controls were compared by UMI-based sequencing. Longitudinal samples, technical triplicates and paired sorted CD4+ and CD8+ T-cell subsets, alongside PBMC samples, were included among the approximately 110 TCR-beta libraries. The cohort was made up of some 70 subjects, consisting of roughly 14 HAM/TSP patients, 34 multiple sclerosis patients and around 20 healthy controls. General conclusions and limits of the study: Repertoires from 18 of 34 MS patients were grouped by phylogenetic analysis into a cluster of related CDR3 sequences, suggesting a possible repertoire-level signature. TCR clonal expansion was greatest in HAM/TSP patients and smallest in MS patients, who ranked below even healthy controls. Across subjects, expanded clones never shared an identical CDR3 amino acid sequence, which suggests that the TCR-beta repertoires in every group were private. No association of the MS cluster with clinical or MRI features was observed, and the need for larger cohorts was stated by the authors.

Ends trimmed: V by 7 bases, J by 5 bases; bases unmatched to a gene: 14. CDR1 and CDR2 (DFQATT, SNEGSKA) derive from the germline V gene (reference sequence). Spanning cysteine to phenylalanine, the CDR3 consists of 14 amino acids. Here the CDR3 DNA is all that survives: 42 bases in frame from base 1. The receptor comes from a woman aged 25-40 years with multiple sclerosis. Sample: PBMCs. The sequence joins TRBV20-1 to TRBJ2-7; 7 of the junction bases match TRBD2. This receptor has the CDR3 CSVFALGTTNEQYF. The sequenced DNA is TGCAGTGTCTTTGCCCTCGGGACTACGAACGAGCAGTACTTC.